The entry below gives a single T cell receptor beta chain sequence along with its context. Before being deemed recovered, Cohort 3 donors had two negative PCRs, clearance, or symptom resolution. This sample was taken from a study of blood T cell repertoires in COVID-19. In the original workflow: The authors estimated nucleated cell counts from reference gene primer amplification. Generated by immunoSEQ multiplex PCR, the TCRdb table keeps only in-frame clones and is missing some. V and J calls plus clone size are reproduced from that table; the DNA served to infer D and trimming. The sample includes 300,000 to 350,000 clones, 80% to 90% of them seen just once. CDR1 is SGHTA, CDR2 FQGNSA, per germline. The CDR3 sequence is 16 residues long. V lost 2 bases and J lost 6; bases outside the gene matches: 9.

This sequence joins TRBV7-2 and TRBJ2-7, with 11 nucleotides matching TRBD2. What was sequenced was PBMCs or T cells enriched from blood (not recorded which). This TCR was sampled from a young man who had recovered from COVID-19. As DNA, the CDR3 is TGTGCCAGCAGCTTAACGTCTAGCGGGGGGTTGGGCGAGCAGTACTTC. This codes for CASSLTSSGGLGEQYF.